These 28 T cell receptor beta chains share one sample of origin, sequenced in a study of blood T cells in healthy people across ages (dated by TCRdb to the mid-2010s). Library generation was performed with 5' RACE. A second roughly 6 to 12 cycle PCR used a sample-barcoded 5' primer and a J-beta primer mix. In-frame beta chains were kept once TCRdb had trimmed the public reads at Q25 with fastp and called clones with MiXCR. Identical CDR3 proteins give one entry, which carries the most common genes and DNA. The sample table contains fewer than 2 million distinct CDR3 sequences; only one count was recorded for roughly two fifths of them. The ten biggest clones cover more than 20% of the sample. Material: blood. The receptors here all came from a human donor in good health.

In its sample, this clonotype was seen a few times. V is TRBV7-2 and J is TRBJ2-7, with 10 bases lining up with TRBD2. Germline loops: CDR1 SGHTA, CDR2 FQGNSA. Trimming at V came to 3 bases and at J to 2 bases, leaving 10 bases not matched to a gene. The CDR3 is made up of 17 amino acids. CDR3 sequence: CASSFMKTSGPPYEQYF. The CDR3 nucleotides are TGTGCCAGCAGCTTTATGAAGACTAGCGGGCCCCCCTACGAGCAGTACTTC.

The rearrangement joins TRBV29-1 to TRBJ1-1; D possibly corresponds to TRBD1 (6 bases). The CDR3 loop spans 13 amino acids. The germline V gene encodes CDR1 SQVTM and CDR2 ANQGSEA. V lost 4 bases to trimming and J lost 3 bases, with 12 bases between them. Here the CDR3 reads CSVAGGGDTEAFF. CDR3 bases: TGCAGCGTTGCTGGCGGGGGCGACACTGAAGCTTTCTTT.

The gene calls are TRBV3-1 and TRBJ2-2; D possibly corresponds to TRBD2 (6 bases). V was shortened by 1 base and J by 1 base, with 13 bases between the two germline ends. Germline V lookup: CDR1 LGHDT, CDR2 YNNKEL (reference sequence). The CDR3 is 17 amino acids. CDR3 DNA sequence: TGTGCCAGCAGCCAAGGTTACGGGCGGGGGAACACCGGGGAGCTGTTTTTT. This sequence encodes CASSQGYGRGNTGELFF.

This rearrangement joins TRBV29-1 to TRBJ2-7; unclear D gene. Looked up from germline, CDR1 is SQVTM and CDR2 is ANQGSEA. The V gene lost 6 bases and the J gene lost 3 bases, with 9 bases spanning the gap. The CDR3 runs 11 residues. For the CDR3, the DNA is TGCAGCGTGGCTGACAACTACGAGCAGTACTTC. It encodes CSVADNYEQYF.

The chain couples TRBV7-9 to TRBJ1-2; no reliable D call. Germline-derived CDR1 and CDR2 are SEHNR and FQNEAQ (reference sequence). Trimming shortened V by 3 bases and J by 8 bases, and 16 bases separated the two germline ends. CDR3 length: 14 amino acids. The DNA for the CDR3 is TGTGCCAGCAGCTTTAATACGCAGGTAGAAGGCTACACCTTC. Amino acids: CASSFNTQVEGYTF.

This clonotype appeared a few times. The genes are TRBV10-3 and TRBJ1-1; D possibly corresponds to TRBD1 (5 bases). This CDR3 region has 15 residues. Per germline, CDR1 ENHRY and CDR2 SYGVKD. Between the trimmed V and J ends, which lost 6 bases and 0 bases, there was a span of 14 bases. CDR3 nucleotides: TGTGCCATCAGACCCAAGGGACGGATGAACACTGAAGCTTTCTTT. It codes for CAIRPKGRMNTEAFF.

The J gene is TRBJ1-6, the V gene TRBV7-9; D call uncertain. Looked up from germline, CDR1 is SEHNR and CDR2 is FQNEAQ (reference sequence). V was clipped by 5 bases and J by 5 bases, with 16 bases between them. The CDR3 extends over 16 amino acids. The CDR3 reads CASSPLGRTDNSPLHF. The CDR3 bases are TGTGCCAGCAGCCCCCTAGGACGGACCGATAATTCACCCCTCCACTTT.

The V and J genes are TRBV12-3 or TRBV12-4 and TRBJ1-1; D remains unclear. V was clipped by 6 bases and J by 4 bases, with 12 bases between them. The CDR3 totals 13 residues. The CDR3 here is CASSPGVSTEAFF. The CDR3 DNA is TGTGCCAGCAGCCCTGGGGTCAGCACTGAAGCTTTCTTT.

As regards this clonotype: An end of the junction differs from the germline gene, which may be a read error. The V gene is TRBV3-1, the J gene TRBJ2-7; 7 bases line up with TRBD1. CDR1 LGHDT and CDR2 YNNKEL come from the germline V gene (reference sequence). The CDR3 contains 12 residues. The CDR3 loop is CASSQTGNEQHF. CDR3 sequence (DNA): TGTGCCAGCAGCCAGACAGGGAACGAGCAGCACTTC.

This clonotype was seen a few times. The chain has TRBV4-2 and TRBJ2-1; D possibly corresponds to TRBD2 (6 bases). Trimming cost V 1 base and J 5 bases, with 9 bases left between them. This CDR3 region has 14 residues. The germline gives CDR1 LGHNA, CDR2 YNFKEQ. The CDR3 loop is CASSQAGEDNEQFF. The CDR3 coding sequence is TGTGCCAGCAGCCAAGCGGGGGAGGACAATGAGCAGTTCTTC.

The chain employs TRBV12-5 and TRBJ2-3; a possible D gene is TRBD2 (5 bases). V was cut by 8 bases and J by 6 bases, with 12 bases left in between. The CDR3 extends over 12 amino acids. CDR1 and CDR2 (germline): LGHNT, FRNRAP. In DNA form, the CDR3 reads TGTGCTAGTAGCGGACCTGGGGATACGCAGTATTTT. It specifies CASSGPGDTQYF.

This chain joins TRBV27 and TRBJ2-7; D unresolved. CDR3 length: 15 residues. V shed 1 base and J shed 0 bases, with 10 bases lying between them. Germline V gene data show CDR1 as MNHEY and CDR2 as SMNVEV (reference sequence). CDR3 loop: CASSLFRVGSYEQYF. The DNA for the CDR3 is TGTGCCAGCAGTTTATTCCGGGTTGGCTCCTACGAGCAGTACTTC.

This clonotype has just a few counts. The gene calls are TRBV15 and TRBJ2-5; tentatively, D is TRBD1 (6 bases). V was shortened by 2 bases and J by 5 bases, with 18 bases between the two germline ends. This CDR3 region has 16 residues. CDR1 LNHNV and CDR2 YYDKDF come from the germline V gene (reference sequence). This CDR3 is CATSRKPTGSEETQYF. CDR3 DNA sequence: TGTGCCACCAGCAGAAAACCAACAGGGTCAGAGGAGACCCAGTACTTC.

This clonotype was counted between two and nine times. The rearrangement joins TRBV7-9 to TRBJ2-1; 9 positions match TRBD2. The CDR3 is 14 amino acids. Germline V CDR1 and CDR2: SEHNR, FQNEAQ (reference sequence). Losses at the gene ends were 1 base for V and 10 bases for J; bases not matched to a gene: 5. The CDR3 is CASSLVRLAGEQFF. CDR3 DNA sequence: TGTGCCAGCAGCTTAGTTCGCCTAGCGGGAGAGCAGTTCTTC. The variable domain in full, with the rest retrieved from reference TRBV7-9 and TRBJ2-1, is DTGVSQNPRHKITKRGQNVTFRCDPISEHNRLYWYRQTLGQGPEFLTYFQNEAQLEKSRLLSDRFSAERPKGSFSTLEIQRTEQGDSAMYLCASSLVRLAGEQFFGPGTRLTVL.

In DNA form, the CDR3 reads TGCGCCAGCAGCCAAAGCTCACTAGCGGGGTCCTCCCAAGAGACCCAGTACTTC. It encodes CASSQSSLAGSSQETQYF. V and J are TRBV4-1 and TRBJ2-5; 10 nucleotides align to TRBD2. Germline-derived CDR1 and CDR2 are MGHRA and YSYEKL. J was trimmed by 1 base and V by 2 bases; bases with no gene match: 10. This CDR3 has 18 residues.

The rearrangement uses TRBV3-1 and TRBJ1-1; D is uncertain. The CDR3 extends over 13 amino acids. Trimming pared 3 bases from V and 2 bases from J, leaving 7 bases between. Germline V lookup: CDR1 LGHDT, CDR2 YNNKEL (reference sequence). The CDR3 is CASSQESNTEAFF. For the CDR3, the DNA is TGTGCCAGCAGCCAGGAAAGTAACACTGAAGCTTTCTTT.

This clonotype has a handful of counts. J is TRBJ2-7 and V is TRBV7-9; 8 bases map to TRBD1. The CDR3 has 14 amino acids. V lost 5 bases, J lost 5 bases, and 8 bases stayed unmatched. Germline V gene sequence: CDR1 SEHNR, CDR2 FQNEAQ (reference sequence). CDR3 nucleotide sequence: TGTGCCAGCAGCATCCGGGACAGGACCCACGAGCAGTACTTC. Translation gives CASSIRDRTHEQYF.

This clonotype was recorded a few times. This chain connects TRBV11-3 to TRBJ2-1; D possibly corresponds to TRBD1 (7 bases). Between the trimmed V and J ends, which lost 8 bases and 7 bases, there was a span of 21 bases. This CDR3 contains 15 residues. From germline, CDR1 is SGHNT and CDR2 YENEEA. CDR3 sequence: CASRTGQAGRNEQFF. In DNA form, the CDR3 reads TGTGCCAGCCGGACAGGACAGGCTGGGAGGAATGAGCAGTTCTTC.

In the case of this clonotype: The conserved phenylalanine or tryptophan normally closing the CDR3 is absent here, so this likely arose from a read error. The chain combines TRBV5-1 with TRBJ2-2, with 10 bases aligning to TRBD2. The CDR3 spans 15 residues. Germline V gene sequence: CDR1 SGHRS, CDR2 YFSETQ. V lost 1 base to trimming and J lost 7 bases; unmatched junction nucleotides: 4. CDR3 in amino acids: CASSLTSGDDGELFV. For the CDR3, the DNA is TGCGCCAGCAGCTTGACTAGCGGGGATGACGGGGAGCTGTTTGTT.

Points on this clonotype: Relative to the germline gene, one junction end is altered; a read error may explain this. The chain employs TRBV5-1 and TRBJ2-3; 8 bases agree with TRBD2. The CDR3 loop spans 15 amino acids. Germline CDR1 reads SGHRS; CDR2 reads YFSETQ. CDR3: CASSSGAGGTDTQYF. CDR3 DNA: TGCGCCAGCAGCTCAGGGGCGGGAGGCACGGATACGCAGTATTTT.

This clonotype was observed a handful of times. The V call is TRBV5-1, the J call TRBJ2-2, with D uncertain. The CDR3 spans 14 residues. CDR1 and CDR2 (germline): SGHRS, YFSETQ. Trimming shortened V by 2 bases and J by 3 bases, and 8 bases separated the two germline ends. CDR3 residues: CASSFTPDTGELFF. Here the CDR3 DNA reads TGCGCCAGCAGCTTCACACCGGACACCGGGGAGCTGTTTTTT.

The gene calls are TRBV2 and TRBJ2-4; the match to TRBD2 covers 8 bases. The end of the DNA is better explained by TRBJ2-7, so the J call may be wrong. This CDR3 has 16 residues. The germline V gene has CDR1 SNHLY and CDR2 FYNNEI. This CDR3 reads CASSEGPGLGGYEQYF. The CDR3 DNA reads TGTGCCAGCAGTGAGGGGCCGGGACTAGGGGGGTACGAGCAGTACTTC.

This rearrangement joins TRBV9 to TRBJ2-1; D uncertain. This CDR3 comprises 16 residues. Looked up from germline, CDR1 is SGDLS and CDR2 is YYNGEE. V gave up 0 bases and J gave up 3 bases, with 13 bases separating them. Here the CDR3 reads CASSVGANVGYNEQFF. CDR3 DNA sequence: TGTGCCAGCAGCGTAGGTGCGAACGTGGGCTACAATGAGCAGTTCTTC.

This rearrangement joins TRBV20-1 to TRBJ1-6; D is undetermined. The germline CDR1 and CDR2 sequences are DFQATT and SNEGSKA (reference sequence). V dropped 1 base and J dropped 0 bases, with 4 bases sitting between them. The CDR3 totals 14 residues. CDR3 coding DNA: TGCAGTGCTAGAGTAACCTCCTATAATTCACCCCTCCACTTT. Amino acid sequence: CSARVTSYNSPLHF.

V and J are TRBV5-5 and TRBJ1-5; D is uncertain. This CDR3 is built from 13 residues. Germline lookup yields CDR1 SGHKS and CDR2 YYEKEE (reference sequence). Trimming left V 0 bases short and J 7 bases short, with 8 bases between. This CDR3 reads CASSLVPYQPQHF. DNA of the CDR3: TGTGCCAGCAGCTTGGTTCCTTACCAGCCCCAGCATTTT.

The chain is built from TRBV5-1 and TRBJ2-1; the match to TRBD1 covers 10 bases. The CDR3 runs to 15 residues. From germline, CDR1 is SGHRS and CDR2 YFSETQ. V shed 4 bases and J 5 bases; nucleotides not matched to a gene: 6. This CDR3 is CASSLGQGNHNEQFF. The CDR3 nucleotides read TGCGCCAGCAGCCTGGGACAGGGGAACCACAATGAGCAGTTCTTC.

The V and J genes are TRBV2 and TRBJ1-5; possibly TRBD1 for D (6 bases). The CDR3 runs to 14 residues. Germline assignment: CDR1 SNHLY and CDR2 FYNNEI. V shed 3 bases and J shed 6 bases, with 12 bases lying between them. The CDR3 DNA sequence: TGTGCCAGCAGTGAGGGGGGCGTTCTTCAGCCCCAGCATTTT. Amino acids: CASSEGGVLQPQHF. The whole variable domain, filled in from reference TRBV2 and TRBJ1-5, reads EPEVTQTPSHQVTQMGQEVILRCVPISNHLYFYWYRQILGQKVEFLVSFYNNEISEKSEIFDDQFSVERPDGSNFTLKIRSTKLEDSAMYFCASSEGGVLQPQHFGDGTRLSIL.

V is TRBV7-2 and J is TRBJ1-2; 12 bases map to TRBD1. Looked up from germline, CDR1 is SGHTA and CDR2 is FQGNSA. With V trimmed by 1 base and J by 3 bases, 9 bases remained unmatched. CDR3 length: 18 amino acids. DNA for the CDR3: TGTGCCAGCAGCTTAGACCGGGACAGGGGGCTAAGTGACTATGGCTACACCTTC. Its protein product is CASSLDRDRGLSDYGYTF.